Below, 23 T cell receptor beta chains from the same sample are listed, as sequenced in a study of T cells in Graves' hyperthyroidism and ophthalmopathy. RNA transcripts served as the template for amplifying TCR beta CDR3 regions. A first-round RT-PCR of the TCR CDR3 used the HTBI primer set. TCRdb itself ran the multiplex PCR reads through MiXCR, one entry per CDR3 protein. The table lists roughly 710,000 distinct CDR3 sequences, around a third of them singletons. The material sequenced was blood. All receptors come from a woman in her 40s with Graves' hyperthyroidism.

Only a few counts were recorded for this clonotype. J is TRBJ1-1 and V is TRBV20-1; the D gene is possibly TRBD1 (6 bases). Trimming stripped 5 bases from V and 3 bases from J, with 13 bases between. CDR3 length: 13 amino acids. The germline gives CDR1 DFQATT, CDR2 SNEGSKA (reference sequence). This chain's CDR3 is CSAAVAGDTEAFF. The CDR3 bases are TGCAGTGCTGCGGTAGCAGGGGACACTGAAGCTTTCTTT.

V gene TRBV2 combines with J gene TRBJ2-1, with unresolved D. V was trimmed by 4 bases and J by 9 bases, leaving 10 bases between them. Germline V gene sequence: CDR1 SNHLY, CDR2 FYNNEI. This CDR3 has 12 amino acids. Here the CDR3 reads CASSGVAREQFF. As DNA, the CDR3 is TGTGCCAGCAGTGGAGTAGCACGTGAGCAGTTCTTC.

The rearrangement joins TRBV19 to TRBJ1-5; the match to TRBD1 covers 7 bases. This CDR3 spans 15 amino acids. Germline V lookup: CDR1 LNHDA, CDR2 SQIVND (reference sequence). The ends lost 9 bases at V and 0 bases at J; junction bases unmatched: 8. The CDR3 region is CASLTRGDSNQPQHF. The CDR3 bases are TGTGCCAGCTTGACCAGGGGGGATAGCAATCAGCCCCAGCATTTT. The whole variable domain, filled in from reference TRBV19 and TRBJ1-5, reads DGGITQSPKYLFRKEGQNVTLSCEQNLNHDAMYWYRQDPGQGLRLIYYSQIVNDFQKGDIAEGYSVSREKKESFPLTVTSAQKNPTAFYLCASLTRGDSNQPQHFGDGTRLSIL.

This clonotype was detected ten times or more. The CDR3 coding sequence is TGTGCCAGCAGTTACTCACAGGGCGATGAAAAACTGTTTTTT. This sequence encodes CASSYSQGDEKLFF. V and J are TRBV6-5 and TRBJ1-4, with D perhaps matching TRBD1 (6 bases). This CDR3 is 14 amino acids long. The ends were cut back, 0 bases at V and 6 bases at J, with 8 bases in the middle. Germline V gene sequence: CDR1 MNHEY, CDR2 SVGAGI.

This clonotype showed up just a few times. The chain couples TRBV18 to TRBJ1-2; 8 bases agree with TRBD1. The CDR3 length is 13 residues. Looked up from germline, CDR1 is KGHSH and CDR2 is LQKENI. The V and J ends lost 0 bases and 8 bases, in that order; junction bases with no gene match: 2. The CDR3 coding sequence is TGTGCCAGCTCACCACCGGACAGGGAAGGCTACACCTTC. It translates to CASSPPDREGYTF.

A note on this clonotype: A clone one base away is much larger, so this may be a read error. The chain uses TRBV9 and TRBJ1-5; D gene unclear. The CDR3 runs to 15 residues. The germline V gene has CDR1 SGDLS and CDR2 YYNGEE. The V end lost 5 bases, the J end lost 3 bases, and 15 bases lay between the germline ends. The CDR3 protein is CASSVQEGLNQPQHF. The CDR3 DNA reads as TGTGCCAGCAGTGTTCAGGAGGGCCTCAATCAGCCCCAGCATTTT.

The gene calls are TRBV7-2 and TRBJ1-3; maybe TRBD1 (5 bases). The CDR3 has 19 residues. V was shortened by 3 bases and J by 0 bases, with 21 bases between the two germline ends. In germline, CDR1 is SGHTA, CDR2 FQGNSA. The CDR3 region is CASSFWLYGTQSSGNTIYF. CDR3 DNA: TGTGCCAGCAGCTTCTGGTTGTATGGGACTCAGAGCTCTGGAAACACCATATATTTT. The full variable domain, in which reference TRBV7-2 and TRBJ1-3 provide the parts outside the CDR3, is GAGVSQSPSNKVTEKGKDVELRCDPISGHTALYWYRQSLGQGLEFLIYFQGNSAPDKSGLPSDRFSAERTGGSVSTLTIQRTQQEDSAVYLCASSFWLYGTQSSGNTIYFGEGSWLTVV.

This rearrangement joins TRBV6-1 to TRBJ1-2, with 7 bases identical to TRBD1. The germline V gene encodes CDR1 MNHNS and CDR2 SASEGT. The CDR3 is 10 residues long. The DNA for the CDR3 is TGTGCTAGCCCACAGGGGGGCTACACCTTC. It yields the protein CASPQGGYTF.

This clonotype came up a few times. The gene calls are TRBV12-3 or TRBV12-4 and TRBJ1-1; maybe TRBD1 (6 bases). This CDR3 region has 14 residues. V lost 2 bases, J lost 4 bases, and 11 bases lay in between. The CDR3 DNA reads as TGTGCCAGCAGTTTAAGGGGGTTGTTCACTGAAGCTTTCTTT. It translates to CASSLRGLFTEAFF.

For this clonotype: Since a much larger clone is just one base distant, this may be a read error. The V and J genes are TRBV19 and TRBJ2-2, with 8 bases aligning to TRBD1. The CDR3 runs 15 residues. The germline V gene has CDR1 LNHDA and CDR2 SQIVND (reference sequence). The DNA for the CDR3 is TGTGCCAGTAGCGGACAGGGAAGATACACCGGGGTGCTGTTTTTT. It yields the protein CASSGQGRYTGVLFF.

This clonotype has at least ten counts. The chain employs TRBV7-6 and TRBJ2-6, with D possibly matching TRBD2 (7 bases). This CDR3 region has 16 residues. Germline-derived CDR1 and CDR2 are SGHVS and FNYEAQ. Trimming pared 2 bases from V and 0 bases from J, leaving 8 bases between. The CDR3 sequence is CASSLRGGSGANVLTF. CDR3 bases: TGTGCCAGCAGCTTAAGGGGGGGCTCTGGGGCCAACGTCCTGACTTTC.

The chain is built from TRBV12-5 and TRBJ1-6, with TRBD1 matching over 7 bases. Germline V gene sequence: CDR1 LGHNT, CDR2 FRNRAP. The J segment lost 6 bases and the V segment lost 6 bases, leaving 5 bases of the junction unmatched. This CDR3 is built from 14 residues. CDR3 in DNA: TGTGCTAGTGGCTCCGGGACAGCTAATTCACCCCTCCACTTT. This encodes CASGSGTANSPLHF.

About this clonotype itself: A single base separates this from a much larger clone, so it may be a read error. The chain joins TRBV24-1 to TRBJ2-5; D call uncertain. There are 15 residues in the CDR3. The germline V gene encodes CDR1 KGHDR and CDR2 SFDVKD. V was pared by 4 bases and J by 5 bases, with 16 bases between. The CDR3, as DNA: TGTGCCACCAGTGAGTACGGCCCGGCGGTGGAGACCCAGTACTTC. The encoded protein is CATSEYGPAVETQYF.

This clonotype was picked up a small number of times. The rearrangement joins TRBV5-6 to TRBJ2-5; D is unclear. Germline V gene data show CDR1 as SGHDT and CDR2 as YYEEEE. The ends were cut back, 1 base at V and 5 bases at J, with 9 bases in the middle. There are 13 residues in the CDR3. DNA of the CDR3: TGTGCCAGCAGCTTGTATGGTCTGGAGACCCAGTACTTC. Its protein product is CASSLYGLETQYF. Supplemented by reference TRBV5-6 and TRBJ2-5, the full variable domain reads DAGVTQSPTHLIKTRGQQVTLRCSPKSGHDTVSWYQQALGQGPQFIFQYYEEEERQRGNFPDRFSGHQFPNYSSELNVNALLLGDSALYLCASSLYGLETQYFGPGTRLLVL.

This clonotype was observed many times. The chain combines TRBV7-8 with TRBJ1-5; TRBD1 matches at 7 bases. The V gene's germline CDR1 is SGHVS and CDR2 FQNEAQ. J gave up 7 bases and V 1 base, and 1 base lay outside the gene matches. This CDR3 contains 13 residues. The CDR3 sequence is CASSLDRGQPQHF. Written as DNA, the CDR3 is TGTGCCAGCAGCTTAGACAGGGGCCAGCCCCAGCATTTT.

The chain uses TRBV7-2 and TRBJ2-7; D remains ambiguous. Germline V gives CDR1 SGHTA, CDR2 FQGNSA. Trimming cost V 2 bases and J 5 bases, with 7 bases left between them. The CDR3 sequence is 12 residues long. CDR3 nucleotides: TGTGCCAGCAGCTTACCCCGGAACGAGCAGTACTTC. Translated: CASSLPRNEQYF.

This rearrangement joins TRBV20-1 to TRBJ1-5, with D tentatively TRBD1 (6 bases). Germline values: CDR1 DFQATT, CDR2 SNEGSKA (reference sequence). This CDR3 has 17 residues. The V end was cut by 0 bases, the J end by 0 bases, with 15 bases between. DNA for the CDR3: TGCAGTGCTAGAGACCCCATGGGGGGCTATAGCAATCAGCCCCAGCATTTT. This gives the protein CSARDPMGGYSNQPQHF.

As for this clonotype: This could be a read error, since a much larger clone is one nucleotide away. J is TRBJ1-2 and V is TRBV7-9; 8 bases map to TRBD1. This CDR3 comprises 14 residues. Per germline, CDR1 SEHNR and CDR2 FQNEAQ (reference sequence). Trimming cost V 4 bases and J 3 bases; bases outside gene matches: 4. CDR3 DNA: TGTGCCAGCAGCTCATCGACAGGGGACTATGGCTACACCTTC. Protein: CASSSSTGDYGYTF.

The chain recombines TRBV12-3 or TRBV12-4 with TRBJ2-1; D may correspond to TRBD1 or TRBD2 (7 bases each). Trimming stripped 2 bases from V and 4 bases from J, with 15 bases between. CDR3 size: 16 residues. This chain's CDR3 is CASSLSPGGGYNEQFF. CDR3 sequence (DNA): TGTGCCAGCAGTTTAAGTCCAGGGGGAGGGTACAATGAGCAGTTCTTC.

The CDR3 nucleotides read TGTGCCAGCAGGGGGGGGCTAGCGAACACCGGGGAGCTGTTTTTT. It specifies CASRGGLANTGELFF. This chain links TRBV6-6 with TRBJ2-2; possibly TRBD2 for D (7 bases). Trimming left V 6 bases short and J 0 bases short, with 11 bases between. The CDR3 is 15 amino acids. CDR1 MNHNY and CDR2 SVGAGI come from the germline V gene (reference sequence).

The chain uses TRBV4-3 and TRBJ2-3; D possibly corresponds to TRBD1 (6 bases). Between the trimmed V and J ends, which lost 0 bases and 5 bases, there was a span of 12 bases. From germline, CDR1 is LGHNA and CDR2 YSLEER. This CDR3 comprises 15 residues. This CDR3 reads CASSQDLSRGDTQYF. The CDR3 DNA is TGCGCCAGCAGCCAAGATCTTTCCAGGGGAGATACGCAGTATTTT.

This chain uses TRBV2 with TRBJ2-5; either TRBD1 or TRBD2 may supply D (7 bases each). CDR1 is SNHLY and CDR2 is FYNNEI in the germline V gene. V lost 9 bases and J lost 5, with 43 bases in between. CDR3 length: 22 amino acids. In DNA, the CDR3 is TGTGCCAGGGGATCGACAGGGTCTCCTGAAATCCCCTGGGGGGGATTTCAGGAGACCCAGTACTTC. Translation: CARGSTGSPEIPWGGFQETQYF.

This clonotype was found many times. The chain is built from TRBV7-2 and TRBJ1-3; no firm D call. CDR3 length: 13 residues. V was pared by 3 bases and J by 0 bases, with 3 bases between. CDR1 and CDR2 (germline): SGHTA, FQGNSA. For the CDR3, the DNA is TGTGCCAGCAGCTTTCCCTCTGGAAACACCATATATTTT. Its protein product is CASSFPSGNTIYF.